A selection of T cell receptor beta chains follows, all from one sample in a study of identical twins. TCRdb fed the 5' RACE reads into MiXCR, producing one record per CDR3 protein. The sample lists roughly 490,000 distinct CDR3 sequences; around 15% were seen once. This same sample was also part of a study on yellow fever vaccine responses in identical twins.

Sequencing was done on a sample of CD4+ T cells sorted from blood. All receptors come from a woman younger than 35 in good health. The CDR3 runs from the conserved cysteine through the conserved F or W. The D gene is left open where the match is weak. Clone size appears in some rows only: once, few, many, or a class for an expanded clone.

J: TRBJ2-2; D: .; length: 15; V: TRBV7-3; size: .; DNA: TGTGCCAGCAGCTCCCCTGGGGGGGCCACCGGGGAGCTGTTTTTT; CDR3: CASSSPGGATGELFF
J: TRBJ2-7; D: .; length: 11; V: TRBV20-1; size: .; DNA: TGCAGTAGCCCAGGAAACTACGAGCAGTACTTC; CDR3: CSSPGNYEQYF
J: TRBJ2-2; D: .; length: 14; V: TRBV6-1; size: few; DNA: TGTGCCAGCAGGCTAACAGGCAACACCGGGGAGCTGTTTTTT; CDR3: CASRLTGNTGELFF
J: TRBJ1-5; D: .; length: 12; V: TRBV29-1; size: .; DNA: TGCAGCGTTGGGGCAGGGAATCAGCCCCAGCATTTT; CDR3: CSVGAGNQPQHF
J: TRBJ2-7; D: .; length: 13; V: TRBV20-1; size: .; DNA: TGCAGTGTCCTCCTGGGGACACTCTACGAGCAGTACTTC; CDR3: CSVLLGTLYEQYF
J: TRBJ2-5; D: TRBD2; length: 16; V: TRBV5-1; size: few; DNA: TGCGCCAGCAGCTTGATCCCAGCGGGAGTTTCGGAGACCCAGTACTTC; CDR3: CASSLIPAGVSETQYF
J: TRBJ2-3; D: TRBD2; length: 15; V: TRBV29-1; size: .; DNA: TGCAGCGTTGCGCCTCTAGCGGGGGGGCATGATACGCAGTATTTT; CDR3: CSVAPLAGGHDTQYF
J: TRBJ2-1; D: .; length: 13; V: TRBV20-1; size: many; DNA: TGCAGTGCCCCATCGCCGGGGGAGATTGAGCAGTTCTTC; CDR3: CSAPSPGEIEQFF
J: TRBJ1-1; D: .; length: 13; V: TRBV5-4; size: many; DNA: TGTGCCAGCAGCTTCAGGGCTGACACTGAAGCTTTCTTT; CDR3: CASSFRADTEAFF
J: TRBJ2-5; D: .; length: 13; V: TRBV2; size: .; DNA: TGTGCCAGCAGTGAAGCGCAGAAGGGGACCCAGTACTTC; CDR3: CASSEAQKGTQYF
J: TRBJ2-3; D: TRBD1; length: 14; V: TRBV7-9; size: .; DNA: TGTGCCAGCCCCAATATGGGACAGACAGATACGCAGTATTTT; CDR3: CASPNMGQTDTQYF
J: TRBJ2-7; D: .; length: 14; V: TRBV6-1; size: many; DNA: TGTGCCAGCACGGGCGGTTTAACACCCTACGAGCAGTACTTC; CDR3: CASTGGLTPYEQYF
J: TRBJ2-4; D: .; length: 14; V: TRBV29-1; size: .; DNA: TGCAGCGTTGAAGCCCCGGCGGCCAAAAACATTCAGTACTTC; CDR3: CSVEAPAAKNIQYF
J: TRBJ2-7; D: TRBD1; length: 15; V: TRBV20-1; size: few; DNA: TGCAGTGCTAGGACGGCCGGGACAGCCTCCTACGAGCAGTACTTC; CDR3: CSARTAGTASYEQYF
J: TRBJ2-2; D: TRBD1; length: 15; V: TRBV5-1; size: many; DNA: TGCGCCAGCAGCGACACAGGGGTTGGCACCGGGGAGCTGTTTTTT; CDR3: CASSDTGVGTGELFF
J: TRBJ2-7; D: .; length: 17; V: TRBV15; size: .; DNA: TGTGCCACCAGCAGAGCCGGGGCAGGAAAGAGCTCCTACGAGCAGTACTTC; CDR3: CATSRAGAGKSSYEQYF
J: TRBJ1-2; D: TRBD1; length: 15; V: TRBV7-2; size: .; DNA: TGTGCCAGCAGCCCAGGGGGGCTCTCTAACTATGGCTACACCTTC; CDR3: CASSPGGLSNYGYTF
J: TRBJ2-7; D: TRBD2; length: 14; V: TRBV7-2; size: .; DNA: TGTGCCAGCAGCCTACTAGCGGGAGGGAACGAGCAGTACTTC; CDR3: CASSLLAGGNEQYF
J: TRBJ2-3; D: .; length: 16; V: TRBV11-2; size: few; DNA: TGTGCCAGCAGCTTATGGTCTAGCCGTAACACAGATACGCAGTATTTT; CDR3: CASSLWSSRNTDTQYF
J: TRBJ1-1; D: .; length: 13; V: TRBV30; size: few; DNA: TGTGCCTGGATCAAGGGGTGGGGGACTGAAGCTTTCTTT; CDR3: CAWIKGWGTEAFF
J: TRBJ2-2; D: .; length: 14; V: TRBV7-2; size: few; DNA: TGTGCCAGCAGCTTTAGATATTACACCGGGGAGCTGTTTTTT; CDR3: CASSFRYYTGELFF
J: TRBJ2-2; D: .; length: 15; V: TRBV4-2; size: many; DNA: TGTGCCAGCGGGGGGACGGCCCCGAACACCGGGGAGCTGTTTTTT; CDR3: CASGGTAPNTGELFF
J: TRBJ1-2; D: TRBD1; length: 14; V: TRBV12-3/TRBV12-4; size: .; DNA: TGTGCCAGCAGTATCCGGGACAGGGGATATGGCTACACCTTC; CDR3: CASSIRDRGYGYTF
J: TRBJ2-5; D: TRBD2; length: 15; V: TRBV6-1; size: .; DNA: TGTGCCAGCAGCAGAATTAGCGGGGGGCAAGAGACCCAGTACTTC; CDR3: CASSRISGGQETQYF
J: TRBJ2-5; D: .; length: 14; V: TRBV5-1; size: .; DNA: TGCGCCAGCAGACGTGTGGGGATGGGAGAGACCCAGTACTTC; CDR3: CASRRVGMGETQYF
J: TRBJ2-1; D: .; length: 17; V: TRBV25-1; size: .; DNA: TGTGCCAGCACCAGGATTAGCGGGACAGCTGGCTACAATGAGCAGTTCTTC; CDR3: CASTRISGTAGYNEQFF
J: TRBJ1-5; D: .; length: 15; V: TRBV20-1; size: few; DNA: TGCAGTGCTAGAGATGGGGCAGATGACAATCAGCCCCAGCATTTT; CDR3: CSARDGADDNQPQHF
J: TRBJ2-2; D: .; length: 12; V: TRBV5-5; size: .; DNA: TGTGCCAGCAGCCGCCCTGGCGGGGAGCTGTTTTTT; CDR3: CASSRPGGELFF
J: TRBJ2-1; D: TRBD2; length: 15; V: TRBV24-1; size: .; DNA: TGTGCCACCAGTACCCGGACTAGCGGGGCCCATGAGCAGTTCTTC; CDR3: CATSTRTSGAHEQFF
J: TRBJ1-2; D: .; length: 12; V: TRBV29-1; size: .; DNA: TGCAGCGTCCACCTGGGGGGGGATGGCTACACCTTC; CDR3: CSVHLGGDGYTF
J: TRBJ2-3; D: .; length: 16; V: TRBV6-2/TRBV6-3; size: .; DNA: TGTGCCAGCAGTTACTCCCCCCGGGCAGGCACAGATACGCAGTATTTT; CDR3: CASSYSPRAGTDTQYF
J: TRBJ2-7; D: TRBD2; length: 13; V: TRBV25-1; size: few; DNA: TGTGCCAGCAGTGGCGGGGGGCCCGACGAGCAGTACTTC; CDR3: CASSGGGPDEQYF
J: TRBJ2-1; D: TRBD2; length: 19; V: TRBV10-2; size: few; DNA: TGCGCCAGCAATCCGATACCGGGACTAGCGGGAGGTACCTACAATGAGCAGTTCTTC; CDR3: CASNPIPGLAGGTYNEQFF
J: TRBJ1-4; D: .; length: 12; V: TRBV4-3; size: .; DNA: TGCGCCAGCAGTCAGGATAGTGGCACTCTGTTTTTT; CDR3: CASSQDSGTLFF
J: TRBJ2-7; D: .; length: 13; V: TRBV12-3/TRBV12-4; size: many; DNA: TGTGCCAGCAGTTTACTGGGAATTGACGAGCAGTACTTC; CDR3: CASSLLGIDEQYF
J: TRBJ2-1; D: .; length: 14; V: TRBV5-6; size: .; DNA: TGTGCCAGCAACCTCGGGACAAAATACAATGCGCAGTTCTTC; CDR3: CASNLGTKYNAQFF
J: TRBJ2-5; D: .; length: 12; V: TRBV27; size: many; DNA: TGTGCCAGCAGTCCCCGCCCAGAGACCCAGTACTTC; CDR3: CASSPRPETQYF
J: TRBJ2-5; D: TRBD2; length: 16; V: TRBV29-1; size: many; DNA: TGCAGCGTTGAAGTCGGGCTAGCGGGAGGAAGAGAGACCCAGTACTTC; CDR3: CSVEVGLAGGRETQYF
J: TRBJ2-5; D: .; length: 17; V: TRBV3-1; size: many; DNA: TGTGCCAGCAGCTTCGGTCCGGGGCAGGGCGGTTTGGAGACCCAGTACTTC; CDR3: CASSFGPGQGGLETQYF
J: TRBJ2-3; D: .; length: 12; V: TRBV7-9; size: few; DNA: TGTGCCAGCAGCCCAGGTCATGGGCCGGCGGATTTT; CDR3: CASSPGHGPADF
J: TRBJ1-2; D: TRBD1; length: 13; V: TRBV7-2; size: .; DNA: TGTGCCAGCAGCTTCACAGGGGAGTTGGGCTACACCTTC; CDR3: CASSFTGELGYTF
J: TRBJ2-2; D: .; length: 15; V: TRBV6-1; size: few; DNA: TGTGCCAGCAGAATACAGGGAGGGTTTGACGGGGAGCTGTTTTTT; CDR3: CASRIQGGFDGELFF
J: TRBJ2-4; D: .; length: 17; V: TRBV20-1; size: .; DNA: TGCAGTGCTAGAGACTTCTCAGCGGGGACAACCAAAAACATTCAGTACTTC; CDR3: CSARDFSAGTTKNIQYF
J: TRBJ1-3; D: TRBD1; length: 13; V: TRBV6-5; size: few; DNA: TGTGCCAGCAGTTACGGGACAGACGCGGCCATATATTTT; CDR3: CASSYGTDAAIYF
J: TRBJ2-2; D: TRBD1; length: 16; V: TRBV7-2; size: many; DNA: TGTGCCAGCAGCTTCTTGAGGGGGCAGGTTACCGGGGAGCTGTTTTTT; CDR3: CASSFLRGQVTGELFF
J: TRBJ1-2; D: TRBD1; length: 14; V: TRBV28; size: .; DNA: TGTGCCAGCAGTTACCCCGGGACAGTCTATGGCTACACCTTC; CDR3: CASSYPGTVYGYTF
J: TRBJ1-2; D: TRBD1; length: 17; V: TRBV4-3; size: few; DNA: TGCGCCAGCAGCCAAGATTTGGGACAGCCCCTTAGAGTTGGCTACACCTTC; CDR3: CASSQDLGQPLRVGYTF
J: TRBJ2-7; D: .; length: 18; V: TRBV10-3; size: .; DNA: TGTACCAGCTGTCAGCGACAGGGGAAAGCGGGGAAGTCCTACGAGCAGTACTTC; CDR3: CTSCQRQGKAGKSYEQYF
J: TRBJ1-6; D: .; length: 12; V: TRBV30; size: .; DNA: TGTGCCTGGAGTCGCGGGAATTCACCCCTCCACTTT; CDR3: CAWSRGNSPLHF
J: TRBJ1-4; D: TRBD1; length: 13; V: TRBV6-6; size: few; DNA: TGTGCCAGCAGCCCGACAGGGATTGAAAAACTGTTTTTT; CDR3: CASSPTGIEKLFF
J: TRBJ2-7; D: .; length: 15; V: TRBV9; size: few; DNA: TGTGCCAGCAGCGTAGATTTACAGGGACCCTACGAGCAGTACTTC; CDR3: CASSVDLQGPYEQYF
J: TRBJ2-1; D: TRBD1; length: 12; V: TRBV2; size: few; DNA: TGTGCCAGCAGGCGCCCGGGACAGGGCCAGTTCTTC; CDR3: CASRRPGQGQFF
J: TRBJ2-7; D: TRBD1; length: 15; V: TRBV6-1; size: few; DNA: TGTGCCAGCAGTGCTTCGGACAGGGCAAGATACGAGCAGTACTTC; CDR3: CASSASDRARYEQYF
J: TRBJ1-2; D: TRBD1; length: 15; V: TRBV6-1; size: .; DNA: TGTGCCAGCAGCCCCGGGACAGACCTATTCTATGGCTACACCTTC; CDR3: CASSPGTDLFYGYTF
J: TRBJ2-5; D: TRBD2; length: 16; V: TRBV7-2; size: few; DNA: TGTGCCAGCAGCTTACGGGGAACTAGCGGGAGACAGACCCAGTACTTC; CDR3: CASSLRGTSGRQTQYF
J: TRBJ2-1; D: .; length: 15; V: TRBV24-1; size: many; DNA: TGTGCCACCAGTGCCTTCGGGAGCACCTACAATGAGCAGTTCTTC; CDR3: CATSAFGSTYNEQFF
J: TRBJ1-3; D: .; length: 12; V: TRBV10-2; size: .; DNA: TGCGCCAGCAGTGGCAGGGAAAACACCATATATTTT; CDR3: CASSGRENTIYF
J: TRBJ2-5; D: .; length: 12; V: TRBV25-1; size: .; DNA: TGTGCCAGCAAGGGAAGCCAAGAGACCCAGTACTTC; CDR3: CASKGSQETQYF
J: TRBJ2-2; D: .; length: 14; V: TRBV11-2; size: .; DNA: TGTGCCAGCAGCGCAGGGATCTTGGCCGGGGAGCTGTTTTTT; CDR3: CASSAGILAGELFF